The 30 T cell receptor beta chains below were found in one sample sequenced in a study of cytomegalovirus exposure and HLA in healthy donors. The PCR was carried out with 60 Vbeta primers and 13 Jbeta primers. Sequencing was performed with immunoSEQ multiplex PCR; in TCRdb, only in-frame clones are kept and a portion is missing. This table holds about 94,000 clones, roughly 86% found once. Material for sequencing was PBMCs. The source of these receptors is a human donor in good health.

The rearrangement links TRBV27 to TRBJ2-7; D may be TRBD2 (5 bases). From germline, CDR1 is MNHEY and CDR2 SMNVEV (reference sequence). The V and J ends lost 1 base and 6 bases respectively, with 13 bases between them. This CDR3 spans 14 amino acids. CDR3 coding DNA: TGTGCCAGCAGTTTATTAGAGGGTTTGGGCGAGCAGTACTTC. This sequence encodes CASSLLEGLGEQYF.

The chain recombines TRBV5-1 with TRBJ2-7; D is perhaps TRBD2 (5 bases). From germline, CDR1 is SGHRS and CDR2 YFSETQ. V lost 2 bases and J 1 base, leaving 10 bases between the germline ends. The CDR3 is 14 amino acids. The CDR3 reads CASSFGGSSYEQYF. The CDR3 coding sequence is TGCGCCAGCAGCTTCGGTGGGAGTTCCTACGAGCAGTACTTC.

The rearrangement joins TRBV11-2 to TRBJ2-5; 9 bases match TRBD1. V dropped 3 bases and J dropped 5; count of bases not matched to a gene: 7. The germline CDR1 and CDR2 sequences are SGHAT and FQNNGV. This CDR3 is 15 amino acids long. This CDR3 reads CASSLYRGLGETQYF. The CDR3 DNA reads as TGTGCCAGCAGCTTGTACAGGGGGCTAGGTGAGACCCAGTACTTC.

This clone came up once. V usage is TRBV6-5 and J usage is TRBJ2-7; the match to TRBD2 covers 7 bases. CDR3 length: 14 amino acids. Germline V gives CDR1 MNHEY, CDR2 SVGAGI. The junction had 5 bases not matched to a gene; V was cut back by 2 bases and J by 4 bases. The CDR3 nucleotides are TGTGCCAGCAGTTACAGTAATAGCGGGTACGAGCAGTACTTC. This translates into CASSYSNSGYEQYF.

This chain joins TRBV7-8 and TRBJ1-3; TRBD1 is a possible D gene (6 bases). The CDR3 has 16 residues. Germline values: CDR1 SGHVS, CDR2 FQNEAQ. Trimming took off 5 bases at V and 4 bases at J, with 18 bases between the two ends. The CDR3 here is CASSTYRVPRGNTIYF. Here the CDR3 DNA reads TGTGCCAGCAGCACGTACAGGGTCCCGAGAGGAAACACCATATATTTT.

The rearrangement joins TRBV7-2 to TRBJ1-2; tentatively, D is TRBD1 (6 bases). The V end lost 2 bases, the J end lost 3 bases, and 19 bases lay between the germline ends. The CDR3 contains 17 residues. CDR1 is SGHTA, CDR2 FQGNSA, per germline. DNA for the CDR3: TGTGCCAGCAGCTTAACCCCACAGGGATTTGGGGACTATGGCTACACCTTC. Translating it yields CASSLTPQGFGDYGYTF.

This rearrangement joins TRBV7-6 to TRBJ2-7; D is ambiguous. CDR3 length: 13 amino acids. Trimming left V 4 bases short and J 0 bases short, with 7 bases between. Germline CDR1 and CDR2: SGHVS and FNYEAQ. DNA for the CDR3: TGTGCCAGCAGCTCCCACACCTCCTACGAGCAGTACTTC. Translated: CASSSHTSYEQYF.

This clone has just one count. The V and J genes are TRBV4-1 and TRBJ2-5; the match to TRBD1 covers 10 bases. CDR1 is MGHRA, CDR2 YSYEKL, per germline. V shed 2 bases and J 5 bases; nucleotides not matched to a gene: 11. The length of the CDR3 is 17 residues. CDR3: CASSQQPGQGIRETQYF. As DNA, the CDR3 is TGCGCCAGCAGCCAACAACCGGGACAGGGGATTCGGGAGACCCAGTACTTC.

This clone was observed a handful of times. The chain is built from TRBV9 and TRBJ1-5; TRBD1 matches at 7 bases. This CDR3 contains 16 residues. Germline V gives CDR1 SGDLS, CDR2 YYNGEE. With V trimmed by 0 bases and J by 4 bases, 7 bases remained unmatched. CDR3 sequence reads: CASSVGFGTENQPQHF. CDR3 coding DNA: TGTGCCAGCAGCGTAGGATTCGGGACAGAGAATCAGCCCCAGCATTTT.

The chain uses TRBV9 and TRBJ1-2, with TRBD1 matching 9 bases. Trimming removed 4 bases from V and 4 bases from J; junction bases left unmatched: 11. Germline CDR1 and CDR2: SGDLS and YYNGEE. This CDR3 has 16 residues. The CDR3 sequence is CASSLDPGQGTYGYTF. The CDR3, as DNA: TGTGCCAGCAGCCTCGATCCGGGACAGGGAACCTATGGCTACACCTTC.

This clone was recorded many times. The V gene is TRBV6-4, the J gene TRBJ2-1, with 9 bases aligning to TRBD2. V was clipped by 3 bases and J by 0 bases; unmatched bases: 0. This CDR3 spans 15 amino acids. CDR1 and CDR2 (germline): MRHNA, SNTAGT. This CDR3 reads CASSDSGSSYNEQFF. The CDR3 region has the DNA TGTGCCAGCAGTGATAGCGGGAGCTCCTACAATGAGCAGTTCTTC.

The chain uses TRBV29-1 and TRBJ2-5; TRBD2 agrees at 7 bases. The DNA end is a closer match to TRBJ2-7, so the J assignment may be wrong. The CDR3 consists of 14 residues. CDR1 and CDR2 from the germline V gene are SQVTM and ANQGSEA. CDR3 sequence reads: CSVGGGGSSYEQYF. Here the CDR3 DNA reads TGCAGCGTTGGAGGCGGGGGAAGCTCCTACGAGCAGTACTTC.

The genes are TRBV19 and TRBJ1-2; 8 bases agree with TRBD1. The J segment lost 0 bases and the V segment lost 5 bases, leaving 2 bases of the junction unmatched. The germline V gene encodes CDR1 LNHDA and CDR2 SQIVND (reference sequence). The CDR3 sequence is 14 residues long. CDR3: CASSEQGANYGYTF. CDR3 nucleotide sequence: TGTGCCAGTAGTGAACAGGGGGCTAACTATGGCTACACCTTC.

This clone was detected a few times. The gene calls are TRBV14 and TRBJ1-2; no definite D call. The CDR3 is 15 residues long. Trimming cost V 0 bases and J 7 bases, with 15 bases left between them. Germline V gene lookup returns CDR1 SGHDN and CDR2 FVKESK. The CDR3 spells CASSQDLGSTRGYTF. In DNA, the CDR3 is TGTGCCAGCAGCCAAGACTTAGGATCGACACGTGGCTACACCTTC. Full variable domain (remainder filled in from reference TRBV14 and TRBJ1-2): EAGVTQFPSHSVIEKGQTVTLRCDPISGHDNLYWYRRVMGKEIKFLLHFVKESKQDESGMPNNRFLAERTGGTYSTLKVQPAELEDSGVYFCASSQDLGSTRGYTFGSGTRLTVV.

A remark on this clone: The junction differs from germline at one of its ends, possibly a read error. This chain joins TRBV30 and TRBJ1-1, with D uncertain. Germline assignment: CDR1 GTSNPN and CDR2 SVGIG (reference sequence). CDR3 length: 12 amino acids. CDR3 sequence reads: CAWSFSSPEAFF. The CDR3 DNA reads TGTGCCTGGAGCTTCAGTAGCCCTGAGGCTTTCTTT.

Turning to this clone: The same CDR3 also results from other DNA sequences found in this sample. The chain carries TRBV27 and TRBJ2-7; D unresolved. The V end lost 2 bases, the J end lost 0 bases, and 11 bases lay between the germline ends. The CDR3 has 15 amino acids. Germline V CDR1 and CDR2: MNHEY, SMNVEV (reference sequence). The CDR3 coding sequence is TGTGCCAGCAGTTTAACCGGCGGAGTCTCCTACGAGCAGTACTTC. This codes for CASSLTGGVSYEQYF.

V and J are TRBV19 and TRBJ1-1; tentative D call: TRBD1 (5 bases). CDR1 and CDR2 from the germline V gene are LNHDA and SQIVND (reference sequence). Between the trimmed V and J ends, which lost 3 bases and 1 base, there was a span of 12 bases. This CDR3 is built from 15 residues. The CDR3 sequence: CASSIIGGSNTEAFF. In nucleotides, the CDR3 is TGTGCCAGTAGTATTATCGGGGGGTCGAACACTGAAGCTTTCTTT.

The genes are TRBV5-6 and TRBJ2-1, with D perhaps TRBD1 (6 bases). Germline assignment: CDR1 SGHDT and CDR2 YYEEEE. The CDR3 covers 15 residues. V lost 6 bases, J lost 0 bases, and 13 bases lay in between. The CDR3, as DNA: TGTGCCAGCAAGGGGGTCCTTAGCTCCTACAATGAGCAGTTCTTC. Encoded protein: CASKGVLSSYNEQFF.

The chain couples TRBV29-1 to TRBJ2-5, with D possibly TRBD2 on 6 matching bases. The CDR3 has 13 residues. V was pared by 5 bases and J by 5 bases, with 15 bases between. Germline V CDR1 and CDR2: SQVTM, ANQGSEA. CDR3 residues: CSVLGGVQETQYF. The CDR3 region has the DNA TGCAGCGTTCTAGGCGGGGTCCAGGAGACCCAGTACTTC.

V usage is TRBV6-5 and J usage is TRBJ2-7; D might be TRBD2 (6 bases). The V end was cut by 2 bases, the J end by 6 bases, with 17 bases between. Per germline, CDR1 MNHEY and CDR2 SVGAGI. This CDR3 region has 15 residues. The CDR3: CASSYSVIAESEQYF. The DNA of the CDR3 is TGTGCCAGCAGTTACAGTGTTATAGCGGAGTCCGAGCAGTACTTC.

This CDR3 is CASSVGGTSSYEQYF. The CDR3 DNA follows: TGTGCCAGCAGCGTAGGGGGGACTAGCTCCTACGAGCAGTACTTC. The chain employs TRBV7-2 and TRBJ2-7, with 8 bases fitting TRBD2. The V and J ends lost 5 bases and 0 bases, in that order; junction bases with no gene match: 6. The CDR3 totals 15 residues. From germline, CDR1 is SGHTA and CDR2 FQGNSA.

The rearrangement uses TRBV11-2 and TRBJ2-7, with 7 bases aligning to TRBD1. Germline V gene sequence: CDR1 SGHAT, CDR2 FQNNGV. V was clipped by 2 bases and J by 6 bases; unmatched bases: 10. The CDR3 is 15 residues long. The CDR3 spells CASSLMRGRRGEQYF. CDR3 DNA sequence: TGTGCCAGCAGCTTAATGAGGGGGCGGCGTGGCGAGCAGTACTTC.

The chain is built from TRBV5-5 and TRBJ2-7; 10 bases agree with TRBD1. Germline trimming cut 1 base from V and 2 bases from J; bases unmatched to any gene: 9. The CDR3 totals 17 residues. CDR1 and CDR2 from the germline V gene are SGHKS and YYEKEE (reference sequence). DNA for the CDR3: TGTGCCAGCAGCTTGTTCATCCAGGGGACAGGGGCCTACGAGCAGTACTTC. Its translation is CASSLFIQGTGAYEQYF.

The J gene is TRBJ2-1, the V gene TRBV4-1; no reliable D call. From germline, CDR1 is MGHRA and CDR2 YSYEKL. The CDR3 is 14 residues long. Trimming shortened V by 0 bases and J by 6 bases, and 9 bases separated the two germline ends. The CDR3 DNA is TGCGCCAGCAGCCAAGAAGTAGTTGGCAATGAGCAGTTCTTC. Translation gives CASSQEVVGNEQFF.

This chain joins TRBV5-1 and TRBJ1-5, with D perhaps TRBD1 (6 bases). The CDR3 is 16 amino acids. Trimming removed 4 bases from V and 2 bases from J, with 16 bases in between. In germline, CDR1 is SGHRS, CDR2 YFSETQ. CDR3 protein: CASSPGTTVGNQPQHF. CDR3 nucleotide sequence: TGCGCCAGCAGCCCCGGGACAACGGTAGGCAATCAGCCCCAGCATTTT. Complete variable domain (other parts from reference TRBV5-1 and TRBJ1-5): KAGVTQTPRYLIKTRGQQVTLSCSPISGHRSVSWYQQTPGQGLQFLFEYFSETQRNKGNFPGRFSGRQFSNSRSEMNVSTLELGDSALYLCASSPGTTVGNQPQHFGDGTRLSIL.

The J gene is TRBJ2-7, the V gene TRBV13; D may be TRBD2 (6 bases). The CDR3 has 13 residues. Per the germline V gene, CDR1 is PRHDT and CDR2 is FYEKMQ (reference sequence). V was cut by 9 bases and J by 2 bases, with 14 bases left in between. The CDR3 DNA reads TGTGCCAGTCACGGCGGGGCGGCCTACGAGCAGTACTTC. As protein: CASHGGAAYEQYF.

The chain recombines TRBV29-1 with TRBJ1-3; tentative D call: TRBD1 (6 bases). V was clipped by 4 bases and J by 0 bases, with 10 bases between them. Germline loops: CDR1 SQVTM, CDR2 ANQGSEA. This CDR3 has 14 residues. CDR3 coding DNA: TGCAGCGTTGTAGGACAGTTCTCTGGAAACACCATATATTTT. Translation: CSVVGQFSGNTIYF. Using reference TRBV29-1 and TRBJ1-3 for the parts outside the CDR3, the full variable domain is SAVISQKPSRDICQRGTSLTIQCQVDSQVTMMFWYRQQPGQSLTLIATANQGSEATYESGFVIDKFPISRPNLTFSTLTVSNMSPEDSSIYLCSVVGQFSGNTIYFGEGSWLTVV.

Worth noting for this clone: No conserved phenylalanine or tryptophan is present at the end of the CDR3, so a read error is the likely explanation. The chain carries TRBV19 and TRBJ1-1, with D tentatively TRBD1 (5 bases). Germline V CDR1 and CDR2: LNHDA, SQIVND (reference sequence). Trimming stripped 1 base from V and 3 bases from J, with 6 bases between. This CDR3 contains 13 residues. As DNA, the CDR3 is TGTGCCAGTAGTATAGCCAGGGACACTGAAGCTTTCCTT. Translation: CASSIARDTEAFL.

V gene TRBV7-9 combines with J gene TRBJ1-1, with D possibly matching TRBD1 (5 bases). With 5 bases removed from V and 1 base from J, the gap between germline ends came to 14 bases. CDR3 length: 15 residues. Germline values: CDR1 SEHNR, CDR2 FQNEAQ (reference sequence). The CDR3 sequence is CASSDPGSQNTEAFF. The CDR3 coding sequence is TGTGCCAGCAGCGACCCAGGGTCCCAGAACACTGAAGCTTTCTTT.

The CDR3 loop is CASSHYLAETYEQYF. The CDR3 region has the DNA TGCGCCAGCAGCCATTACCTGGCGGAGACCTACGAGCAGTACTTC. V is TRBV4-3 and J is TRBJ2-7; D gene ambiguous. Trimming took 3 bases from V and 2 from J, leaving 14 bases between them. The CDR3 runs 15 residues. Germline CDR1 is LGHNA and CDR2 is YSLEER.